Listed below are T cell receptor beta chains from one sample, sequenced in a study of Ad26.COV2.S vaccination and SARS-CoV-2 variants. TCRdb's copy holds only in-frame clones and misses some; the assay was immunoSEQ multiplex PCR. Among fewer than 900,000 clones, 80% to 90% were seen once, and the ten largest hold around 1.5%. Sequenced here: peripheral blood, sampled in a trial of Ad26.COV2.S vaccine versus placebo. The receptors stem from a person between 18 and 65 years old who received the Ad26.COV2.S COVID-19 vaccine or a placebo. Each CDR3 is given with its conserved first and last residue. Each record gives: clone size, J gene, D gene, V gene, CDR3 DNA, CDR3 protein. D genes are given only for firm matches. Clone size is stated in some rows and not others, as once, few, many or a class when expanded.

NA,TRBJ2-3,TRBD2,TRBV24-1,TGTGCCACCAGTGAGGGGACTAGCCGTTCGGATACGCAGTATTTT,CATSEGTSRSDTQYF
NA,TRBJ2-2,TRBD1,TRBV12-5,TGTCCTCCGCAGGGGGTGAACACCGGGGAGCTGTTTTTT,CPPQGVNTGELFF
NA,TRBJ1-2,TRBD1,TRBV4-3,TGCGCCAGCAGCCAATACAGGGGGGCAGGTGGCTACACCTTC,CASSQYRGAGGYTF
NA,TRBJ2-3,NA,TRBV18,TGTGCCAGCTCACCACCGTGGGAAGGGACAGATACGCAGTATTTT,CASSPPWEGTDTQYF
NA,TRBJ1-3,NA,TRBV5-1,TGCGCCAGCAGCTTGACCGCGGGAGCCTCTGGAAACACCATATATTTT,CASSLTAGASGNTIYF
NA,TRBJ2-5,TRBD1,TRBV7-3,TGTGCCAGCAGCAAACAGGGGACCGAGACCCAGTACTTC,CASSKQGTETQYF
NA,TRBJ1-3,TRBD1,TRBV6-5,TGTGCCAGCTCGGGCCTGTGGACAGGGTCAAACACCATATATTTT,CASSGLWTGSNTIYF
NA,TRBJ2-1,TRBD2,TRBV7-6,TGTGCCAGCAGTCTAGCGGGGGATAGCTCCTACAATGAGCAGTTCTTC,CASSLAGDSSYNEQFF
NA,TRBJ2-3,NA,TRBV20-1,TGCAGTGCTAGTGGGGCAGCTAGCACAGATACGCAGTATTTT,CSASGAASTDTQYF
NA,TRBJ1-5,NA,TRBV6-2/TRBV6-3,TGTGCCAGCAGTTACTCGAGGCCGACTGGCAATCAGCCCCAGCATTTT,CASSYSRPTGNQPQHF
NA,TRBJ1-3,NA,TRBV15,TGTGCCACCAGCCCTTTTCTACATCAGGGAGCTGGAAACACCATATATTTT,CATSPFLHQGAGNTIYF
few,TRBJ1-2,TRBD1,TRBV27,TGTGCCAGCAGCCCGCAACTGAGAGGGGGCGCAGGCTACACCTTC,CASSPQLRGGAGYTF
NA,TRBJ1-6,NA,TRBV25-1,TGTGCCAGCAGTGAATATGCGGGACTAAATAATTCACCCCTCCACTTT,CASSEYAGLNNSPLHF